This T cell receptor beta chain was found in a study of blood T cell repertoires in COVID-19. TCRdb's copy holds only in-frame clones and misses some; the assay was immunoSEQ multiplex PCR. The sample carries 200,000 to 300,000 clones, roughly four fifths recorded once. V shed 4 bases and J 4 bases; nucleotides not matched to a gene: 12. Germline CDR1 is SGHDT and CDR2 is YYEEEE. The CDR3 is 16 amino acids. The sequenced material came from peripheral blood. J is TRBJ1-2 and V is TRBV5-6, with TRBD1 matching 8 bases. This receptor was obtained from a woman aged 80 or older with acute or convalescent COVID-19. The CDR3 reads CASSPPAGGVGYGYTF. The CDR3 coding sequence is TGTGCCAGCAGCCCCCCCGCAGGGGGCGTTGGCTATGGCTACACCTTC. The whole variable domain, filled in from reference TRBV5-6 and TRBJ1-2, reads DAGVTQSPTHLIKTRGQQVTLRCSPKSGHDTVSWYQQALGQGPQFIFQYYEEEERQRGNFPDRFSGHQFPNYSSELNVNALLLGDSALYLCASSPPAGGVGYGYTFGSGTRLTVV.